These 10 T cell receptor beta chains came from one sample sequenced in a study of T-cell reconstitution after alpha-beta-depleted transplantation in children. TCRbeta library preparation incorporated unique molecular identifiers. TCRdb recomputed calls from the PCR reads with MiXCR, one row per CDR3 protein. This sample has about 900,000 distinct CDR3 sequences, with around 30% found just once. The sample was PBMCs, mostly from graft donor cells, taken 360 days after TCRalphabeta/CD19-depleted stem cell transplant. The receptors were gathered from a boy less than two years old who had a stem cell transplant for SCID, so the T cells may come from the graft donor.

In its sample, this clonotype was seen a few times. As DNA, the CDR3 is TGTGCCAGCAGTTTAAGGGGGGTGAGCGGCGGCGATGAGCAGTTCTTC. It is translated as CASSLRGVSGGDEQFF. The chain employs TRBV12-3 or TRBV12-4 and TRBJ2-1; D could derive from TRBD1 or TRBD2 (6 bases each). V lost 2 bases to trimming and J lost 8 bases, with 19 bases between them. CDR3 length equals 16 residues.

The V and J genes are TRBV7-6 and TRBJ1-3; 8 nucleotides match TRBD1. Germline V gene data show CDR1 as SGHVS and CDR2 as FNYEAQ. Trimming removed 4 bases from V and 4 bases from J; junction bases left unmatched: 9. The CDR3 contains 16 residues. The CDR3 DNA follows: TGTGCCAGCAGCTCAGAAAGGACAGGGAGCGGAAACACCATATATTTT. Its protein product is CASSSERTGSGNTIYF. Looking up the rest from reference TRBV7-6 and TRBJ1-3 gives the full variable domain: GAGVSQSPRYKVTKRGQDVALRCDPISGHVSLYWYRQALGQGPEFLTYFNYEAQQDKSGLPNDRFSAERPEGSISTLTIQRTEQRDSAMYRCASSSERTGSGNTIYFGEGSWLTVV.

A few counts support this clonotype. The CDR3: CASSSRTLTGGVRYF. The CDR3 DNA reads as TGTGCCAGCAGTTCCCGAACCCTAACAGGGGGGGTTCGGTACTTC. The chain is built from TRBV28 and TRBJ2-5, with D possibly being TRBD1 (8 bases). The V gene lost 4 bases and the J gene lost 13 bases, with 25 bases spanning the gap. This CDR3 has 15 amino acids. Germline V gene lookup returns CDR1 MDHEN and CDR2 SYDVKM. The complete variable domain, with remaining parts taken from reference TRBV28 and TRBJ2-5, reads DVKVTQSSRYLVKRTGEKVFLECVQDMDHENMFWYRQDPGLGLRLIYFSYDVKMKEKGDIPEGYSVSREKKERFSLILESASTNQTSMYLCASSSRTLTGGVRYFGPGTRLLVL.

V is TRBV12-3 or TRBV12-4 and J is TRBJ2-7, with TRBD1 identical over 9 bases. CDR3 length equals 14 residues. After removal of 5 bases from V and 5 bases from J, the junction contained 7 bases not matched to a gene. The CDR3 spells CASSGGTGSNEQYF. The CDR3 DNA is TGTGCCAGCAGTGGGGGGACAGGGAGCAACGAGCAGTACTTC.

This clonotype occurred once. The chain carries TRBV7-9 and TRBJ2-7, with D tentatively TRBD1 (6 bases). This CDR3 contains 15 residues. The V and J ends lost 7 bases and 2 bases respectively, with 18 bases between them. The germline V gene encodes CDR1 SEHNR and CDR2 FQNEAQ (reference sequence). DNA for the CDR3: TGTGCCAGCACCCCCACGGGACACTTCCCCTACGAGCAGTACTTC. Translated, it gives CASTPTGHFPYEQYF.

V and J are TRBV30 and TRBJ2-7; no clear D gene. V was clipped by 3 bases and J by 0 bases, with 6 bases between them. CDR3 length: 12 amino acids. Per the germline V gene, CDR1 is GTSNPN and CDR2 is SVGIG (reference sequence). The CDR3 DNA reads as TGTGCCTGGAGCAGTATCTCCTACGAGCAGTACTTC. Translating gives CAWSSISYEQYF.

This clonotype was found a few times. V gene TRBV6-2 or TRBV6-3 combines with J gene TRBJ2-7; D gene uncertain. The CDR3 sequence is 12 residues long. Trimming shortened V by 6 bases and J by 2 bases, and 8 bases separated the two germline ends. In germline, CDR1 is MNHEY, CDR2 SVGEGT. The CDR3 loop is CASSRSTYEQYF. As DNA, the CDR3 is TGTGCCAGCAGCCGGAGTACCTACGAGCAGTACTTC.

The rearrangement links TRBV2 to TRBJ2-2; D gene unclear. Germline CDR1 reads SNHLY; CDR2 reads FYNNEI. Trimming cost V 5 bases and J 4 bases, with 11 bases left between them. The CDR3 runs 14 residues. The CDR3 sequence: CASSFKKFTGELFF. The DNA for the CDR3 is TGTGCCAGCAGTTTCAAGAAGTTCACCGGGGAGCTGTTTTTT.

In this sample, this clonotype turned up a few times. This chain links TRBV20-1 with TRBJ2-1; D is uncertain. The CDR3 extends over 13 amino acids. Per the germline V gene, CDR1 is DFQATT and CDR2 is SNEGSKA (reference sequence). Between the trimmed V and J ends, which lost 7 bases and 7 bases, there was a span of 17 bases. This chain's CDR3 is CSVDDPRSNEQFF. In nucleotides, the CDR3 is TGCAGTGTCGACGACCCACGATCGAATGAGCAGTTCTTC.

The V call is TRBV20-1, the J call TRBJ2-3; unclear D gene. V was cut by 6 bases and J by 1 base, with 20 bases left in between. The CDR3 consists of 16 residues. Germline V gene lookup returns CDR1 DFQATT and CDR2 SNEGSKA (reference sequence). Here the CDR3 DNA reads TGCAGTGCCCTGAAACTGTGGTCGTCCCGCACAGATACGCAGTATTTT. It translates to CSALKLWSSRTDTQYF.